The 3 T cell receptor beta chains reported below all come from one sample, sequenced in a study of T cell repertoires in cytomegalovirus infection. TCRdb passed the reads through MiXCR, listing each CDR3 protein once. The table shows 150,000 to 200,000 distinct CDR3 sequences, with under 20% occurring only once. The sample consisted of CD8+ T cells from PBMCs. The receptors shown here come from a human donor in good health (CMV status not recorded). Some clones in this sample may be carry-over from other donors' samples.

V usage is TRBV7-2 and J usage is TRBJ2-7; possibly TRBD1 for D (6 bases). CDR1 SGHTA and CDR2 FQGNSA come from the germline V gene. V was trimmed by 4 bases and J by 2 bases, leaving 12 bases between them. This CDR3 comprises 14 residues. The CDR3 bases are TGTGCCAGCAGCTACCGGACAGAGCCCTACGAGCAGTACTTC. This sequence encodes CASSYRTEPYEQYF.

This clonotype was found a few times. The V gene is TRBV7-8, the J gene TRBJ2-4; no clear D gene. The CDR3 length is 14 residues. The V gene lost 1 base and the J gene lost 3 bases, with 7 bases spanning the gap. The germline V gene has CDR1 SGHVS and CDR2 FQNEAQ. CDR3 in DNA: TGTGCCAGCAGCTTAGATGTGGGCAAAAACATTCAGTACTTC. As protein: CASSLDVGKNIQYF.

The chain uses TRBV7-6 and TRBJ2-1; 12 bases match TRBD2. V lost 3 bases, J lost 8 bases, and 8 bases stayed unmatched. CDR1 and CDR2 from the germline V gene are SGHVS and FNYEAQ. The CDR3 sequence is 16 residues long. The CDR3 bases are TGTGCCAGCAGCTTGGTAACTAGCGGGGGGCGGGATGAGCAGTTCTTC. Its translation is CASSLVTSGGRDEQFF.